The 16 T cell receptor beta chains listed next were all sequenced from one sample in a study of blood T cell repertoires in COVID-19. The protocol was immunoSEQ multiplex PCR, while the TCRdb copy is restricted to in-frame clones and leaves out a portion. The table has some 250,000 clones, about 88% seen once. Sequenced sample: peripheral blood. These receptors were taken from a woman in her 70s with active or convalescent COVID-19.

The chain has TRBV6-1 and TRBJ1-1; perhaps TRBD1 as D (6 bases). Deletions cut 5 bases from V and 7 bases from J, with 17 bases between. This CDR3 has 14 amino acids. CDR1 is MNHNS and CDR2 is SASEGT in the germline V gene. The CDR3, as DNA: TGTGCCAGCAGTTTTCCGGACAGTTCACGTGAAGCTTTCTTT. Amino acid sequence: CASSFPDSSREAFF.

CDR3 in DNA: TGTGCCAGCAGCTTCGACAGCTCTGGAAACACCATATATTTT. This codes for CASSFDSSGNTIYF. The chain couples TRBV27 to TRBJ1-3; D perhaps matches TRBD1 (5 bases). The CDR3 consists of 14 residues. V dropped 6 bases and J dropped 0 bases, with 9 bases sitting between them. Germline CDR1 reads MNHEY; CDR2 reads SMNVEV (reference sequence).

This clone was found a few times. The chain joins TRBV19 to TRBJ2-3; 8 bases fit TRBD1. Losses at the gene ends were 4 bases for V and 3 bases for J; bases not matched to a gene: 6. The CDR3 is made up of 15 amino acids. Germline lookup yields CDR1 LNHDA and CDR2 SQIVND (reference sequence). CDR3 DNA: TGTGCCAGTAGTAAACGGGACAGGTTGACAGATACGCAGTATTTT. Protein product: CASSKRDRLTDTQYF.

The rearrangement uses TRBV14 and TRBJ2-4; no firm D call. The V gene lost 1 base and the J gene lost 9 bases, with 10 bases spanning the gap. The CDR3 runs to 13 residues. Per the germline V gene, CDR1 is SGHDN and CDR2 is FVKESK. The CDR3 bases are TGTGCCAGCAGCCAAGGTAGAGTCGGCATTCAGTACTTC. Its translation is CASSQGRVGIQYF.

This chain joins TRBV7-9 and TRBJ1-2, with D maybe TRBD1 (5 bases). Trimming removed 7 bases at V and 4 bases at J, with 16 bases between. The CDR3 extends over 14 amino acids. In germline, CDR1 is SEHNR, CDR2 FQNEAQ (reference sequence). The CDR3 region has the DNA TGTGCCAGCACCCCGACAGCCAGAGTCTATGGCTACACCTTC. The encoded protein is CASTPTARVYGYTF.

The rearrangement joins TRBV24-1 to TRBJ1-2, with D uncertain. CDR3 length: 14 residues. V lost 3 bases and J lost 0, with 7 bases in between. Germline V CDR1 and CDR2: KGHDR, SFDVKD. The CDR3 reads CATSDASANYGYTF. CDR3 nucleotide sequence: TGTGCCACCAGTGATGCGAGTGCTAACTATGGCTACACCTTC.

The chain has TRBV7-9 and TRBJ1-6; TRBD1 matches 7 bases. This CDR3 has 15 residues. V was clipped by 5 bases and J by 8 bases; unmatched bases: 9. Germline V gene lookup returns CDR1 SEHNR and CDR2 FQNEAQ (reference sequence). Here the CDR3 DNA reads TGTGCCAGCAGCAAAACGACAGGGACCCATTCACCCCTCCACTTT. The encoded protein is CASSKTTGTHSPLHF.

This rearrangement joins TRBV20-1 to TRBJ2-3, with 8 nucleotides matching TRBD2. V trimming: 3 bases; J trimming: 0 bases; junction bases outside the gene matches: 5. The germline V gene has CDR1 DFQATT and CDR2 SNEGSKA (reference sequence). The CDR3 spans 15 residues. CDR3 residues: CSASLSGASTDTQYF. The CDR3, as DNA: TGCAGTGCTAGTCTTAGCGGGGCTAGCACAGATACGCAGTATTTT.

V and J are TRBV24-1 and TRBJ2-7, with D perhaps TRBD2 (5 bases). The germline V gene encodes CDR1 KGHDR and CDR2 SFDVKD. This CDR3 has 11 residues. V lost 6 bases, J lost 6 bases, and 8 bases lay in between. CDR3 sequence (DNA): TGTGCCACCAGTAGAGGGCCCGAGCAGTACTTC. It specifies CATSRGPEQYF.

The gene calls are TRBV24-1 and TRBJ2-1; D not certain. Germline loops: CDR1 KGHDR, CDR2 SFDVKD. The CDR3 runs 16 residues. V shed 3 bases and J shed 0 bases, with 11 bases lying between them. The CDR3 nucleotides are TGTGCCACCAGTGATCCCAGCGCCAGCTCCTACAATGAGCAGTTCTTC. Translation gives CATSDPSASSYNEQFF.

The chain joins TRBV19 to TRBJ2-1, with 11 bases matching TRBD2. The length of the CDR3 is 17 residues. Germline trimming cut 0 bases from V and 7 bases from J; bases unmatched to any gene: 8. Germline values: CDR1 LNHDA, CDR2 SQIVND (reference sequence). The CDR3 loop reads CASSIDHLAGGRNEQFF. CDR3 DNA: TGTGCCAGTAGTATAGATCACTTAGCGGGGGGGCGAAATGAGCAGTTCTTC.

In nucleotides, the CDR3 is TGTGCCAGCAGCTTAGCGGCGTGGTCTAGGATTAATGAAAAACTGTTTTTT. It is translated as CASSLAAWSRINEKLFF. The V call is TRBV7-8, the J call TRBJ1-4; D ambiguous. Germline V CDR1 and CDR2: SGHVS, FQNEAQ. Trimming removed 0 bases from V and 4 bases from J, with 15 bases in between. The CDR3 loop spans 17 amino acids. The full variable domain, its missing parts supplied by reference TRBV7-8 and TRBJ1-4, is GAGVSQSPRYKVAKRGQDVALRCDPISGHVSLFWYQQALGQGPEFLTYFQNEAQLDKSGLPSDRFFAERPEGSVSTLKIQRTQQEDSAVYLCASSLAAWSRINEKLFFGSGTQLSVL.

The J gene is TRBJ2-1, the V gene TRBV5-1; 12 positions agree with TRBD1. Germline CDR1 reads SGHRS; CDR2 reads YFSETQ. The CDR3 is made up of 16 amino acids. The ends lost 1 base at V and 6 bases at J; junction bases unmatched: 5. The CDR3 DNA is TGCGCCAGCAGCTTGTGGGGACAGGGGGCCATCAATGAGCAGTTCTTC. This translates into CASSLWGQGAINEQFF.

This clone was seen a single time. V usage is TRBV7-8 and J usage is TRBJ2-1; 9 bases are shared with TRBD1. This CDR3 is built from 15 residues. The germline V gene has CDR1 SGHVS and CDR2 FQNEAQ. Trimming at V came to 5 bases and at J to 1 base, leaving 3 bases not matched to a gene. CDR3: CASSVQGASYNEQFF. CDR3 in DNA: TGTGCCAGCAGCGTACAGGGGGCGTCCTACAATGAGCAGTTCTTC.

In its sample, this clone was seen once. V is TRBV6-6 and J is TRBJ2-2; D not resolved. This CDR3 region has 14 residues. Per the germline V gene, CDR1 is MNHNY and CDR2 is SVGAGI (reference sequence). The V end was cut by 5 bases, the J end by 4 bases, with 11 bases between. CDR3 nucleotides: TGTGCCAGCAGTCAAGACACCCCCACCGGGGAGCTGTTTTTT. Encoded protein: CASSQDTPTGELFF.

This clone appeared a single time. This rearrangement joins TRBV7-9 to TRBJ2-7; TRBD1 might be the D (6 bases). V was trimmed by 4 bases and J by 2 bases, leaving 18 bases between them. Germline V gene lookup returns CDR1 SEHNR and CDR2 FQNEAQ (reference sequence). CDR3 length: 16 residues. The CDR3 region has the DNA TGTGCCAGCAGCTCCTCCGTGGGGGCAGGCCCCTACGAGCAGTACTTC. Residues: CASSSSVGAGPYEQYF.